These 21 T cell receptor beta chains were sequenced from one sample in a study of blood T cell repertoires in COVID-19. Profiling relied on immunoSEQ multiplex PCR, and the TCRdb table lists in-frame clones only, not all of them. The sample lists about 210,000 clones, roughly 82% occurring once. Sequenced: peripheral blood. Receptor source: a woman aged 60-75 years with COVID-19, enrolled during active disease.

The rearrangement links TRBV7-9 to TRBJ1-1; D is possibly TRBD1 (5 bases). V lost 1 base to trimming and J lost 1 base, with 10 bases between them. The CDR3 sequence is 15 residues long. The germline V gene encodes CDR1 SEHNR and CDR2 FQNEAQ (reference sequence). The chain's CDR3 is CASSLEPTANTEAFF. CDR3 nucleotides: TGTGCCAGCAGCTTAGAGCCGACAGCGAACACTGAAGCTTTCTTT.

The CDR3 here is CASSSAGERAFF. CDR3 sequence (DNA): TGTGCCAGCAGTTCCGCAGGGGAACGAGCTTTCTTT. This sequence joins TRBV6-5 and TRBJ1-1, with D possibly matching TRBD1 (6 bases). This CDR3 has 12 amino acids. Germline assignment: CDR1 MNHEY and CDR2 SVGAGI. V was clipped by 4 bases and J by 10 bases, with 13 bases between them.

The chain recombines TRBV15 with TRBJ1-4; 9 nucleotides agree with TRBD1. The CDR3 length is 17 residues. After removal of 2 bases from V and 4 bases from J, the junction contained 8 bases not matched to a gene. Germline V gives CDR1 LNHNV, CDR2 YYDKDF (reference sequence). CDR3 residues: CATSRTRTGARNEKLFF. The CDR3 bases are TGTGCCACCAGCAGAACGCGGACAGGGGCCCGTAATGAAAAACTGTTTTTT.

This clone was observed a handful of times. This rearrangement joins TRBV6-5 to TRBJ2-1; a weak D match, TRBD2 (6 bases). The CDR3 contains 12 residues. Per the germline V gene, CDR1 is MNHEY and CDR2 is SVGAGI. The V end was cut by 3 bases, the J end by 7 bases, with 7 bases between. This CDR3 is CASSYRGNEQFF. The DNA of the CDR3 is TGTGCCAGCAGTTATCGGGGGAATGAGCAGTTCTTC.

The V and J genes are TRBV4-3 and TRBJ1-2; 9 nucleotides line up with TRBD1. The V gene's germline CDR1 is LGHNA and CDR2 YSLEER. V dropped 5 bases and J dropped 4; count of bases not matched to a gene: 8. The CDR3 extends over 15 amino acids. CDR3 nucleotides: TGCGCCAGCAGCGAGGGGGACAGGGCGGCCTATGGCTACACCTTC. Translation: CASSEGDRAAYGYTF.

V is TRBV5-4 and J is TRBJ2-3; TRBD1 might be the D (6 bases). Trimming took off 2 bases at V and 4 bases at J, with 14 bases between the two ends. This CDR3 contains 15 residues. CDR1 is SGHNT, CDR2 YYREEE, per germline (reference sequence). CDR3 nucleotides: TGTGCCAGCAGCTTTGGTACAGGGTTCGCAGATACGCAGTATTTT. This encodes CASSFGTGFADTQYF.

This chain links TRBV29-1 with TRBJ2-3; 13 nucleotides align to TRBD2. V gave up 6 bases and J gave up 2 bases; unmatched junction bases: 8. The CDR3 spans 16 residues. Per germline, CDR1 SQVTM and CDR2 ANQGSEA. This CDR3 is CSVGGLAGVLTDTQYF. In DNA, the CDR3 is TGCAGCGTCGGCGGACTAGCGGGGGTTCTCACAGATACGCAGTATTTT.

The chain joins TRBV6-5 to TRBJ2-3, with TRBD1 identical over 8 bases. With 4 bases clipped from V and 4 bases from J, the junction kept 7 bases outside the gene matches. This CDR3 has 15 amino acids. Germline V gene data show CDR1 as MNHEY and CDR2 as SVGAGI. CDR3 protein: CASSSAGGHPDTQYF. DNA of the CDR3: TGTGCCAGCAGTTCGGCAGGGGGCCATCCAGATACGCAGTATTTT.

The chain combines TRBV7-2 with TRBJ2-3; no clear D. The CDR3 runs 17 residues. Looked up from germline, CDR1 is SGHTA and CDR2 is FQGNSA. Trimming shortened V by 3 bases and J by 6 bases, and 22 bases separated the two germline ends. CDR3 coding DNA: TGTGCCAGCAGCTTCTCCCCCCATGGAGCCCGGCCCGATACGCAGTATTTT. Translation: CASSFSPHGARPDTQYF.

This clone occurred a few times. This rearrangement joins TRBV7-8 to TRBJ2-1; 12 nucleotides align to TRBD2. With 5 bases clipped from V and 6 bases from J, the junction kept 8 bases outside the gene matches. The germline V gene encodes CDR1 SGHVS and CDR2 FQNEAQ. The CDR3 runs 16 residues. DNA of the CDR3: TGTGCCAGCAGCCATGGGGCTAGCGGGAGGGTCAATGAGCAGTTCTTC. It specifies CASSHGASGRVNEQFF. The full variable domain, rest sourced from reference TRBV7-8 and TRBJ2-1, is GAGVSQSPRYKVAKRGQDVALRCDPISGHVSLFWYQQALGQGPEFLTYFQNEAQLDKSGLPSDRFFAERPEGSVSTLKIQRTQQEDSAVYLCASSHGASGRVNEQFFGPGTRLTVL.

This clone has at least ten counts. This rearrangement joins TRBV11-2 to TRBJ2-3; a weak D match, TRBD2 (6 bases). Per the germline V gene, CDR1 is SGHAT and CDR2 is FQNNGV. The CDR3 runs to 14 residues. The germline V and J ends were trimmed by 5 bases and 3 bases, with 12 bases remaining between them. CDR3 bases: TGTGCCAGCAGCGCGGGACTGGGAACAGATACGCAGTATTTT. Its translation: CASSAGLGTDTQYF.

The rearrangement links TRBV5-1 to TRBJ2-3, with 12 bases that match TRBD1. The germline gives CDR1 SGHRS, CDR2 YFSETQ. The CDR3 spans 17 residues. V trimming: 0 bases; J trimming: 1 base; junction bases outside the gene matches: 3. CDR3 protein: CASSLGDRGQRTDTQYF. The CDR3 bases are TGCGCCAGCAGCTTGGGGGACAGGGGGCAACGCACAGATACGCAGTATTTT.

The chain employs TRBV6-1 and TRBJ2-3; 10 bases are a match to TRBD2. The CDR3 has 16 residues. Germline CDR1 reads MNHNS; CDR2 reads SASEGT. The J segment lost 0 bases and the V segment lost 3 bases, leaving 3 bases of the junction unmatched. The CDR3 loop reads CASSEGLARSTDTQYF. The DNA of the CDR3 is TGTGCCAGCAGTGAGGGACTAGCGCGGAGCACAGATACGCAGTATTTT.

This rearrangement joins TRBV16 to TRBJ1-4; no firm D call. Looked up from germline, CDR1 is KGHSY and CDR2 is FQNENV. The germline V and J ends were trimmed by 4 bases and 7 bases, with 13 bases remaining between them. The CDR3 covers 14 residues. CDR3 protein: CASSLTDHGEKLFF. The CDR3 nucleotides are TGTGCCAGCAGCCTTACAGATCACGGTGAAAAACTGTTTTTT.

V is TRBV7-8 and J is TRBJ2-7; TRBD2 aligns across 13 bases. Germline V gives CDR1 SGHVS, CDR2 FQNEAQ. V trimming: 5 bases; J trimming: 1 base; junction bases outside the gene matches: 2. This CDR3 has 15 residues. The CDR3 coding sequence is TGTGCCAGCAGCCGACTAGCGGGAGGATCCTACGAGCAGTACTTC. Translated: CASSRLAGGSYEQYF.

V and J are TRBV10-2 and TRBJ1-3, with D possibly being TRBD1 (6 bases). Germline CDR1 is WSHSY and CDR2 is SAAADI. The CDR3 loop spans 15 amino acids. The V and J ends lost 2 bases and 0 bases respectively, with 8 bases between them. CDR3 DNA: TGCGCCAGCAGTGAGGTCAGGGGCTCTGGAAACACCATATATTTT. Translated: CASSEVRGSGNTIYF.

The chain recombines TRBV19 with TRBJ2-1; D perhaps matches TRBD1 (5 bases). Trimming stripped 1 base from V and 0 bases from J, with 7 bases between. This CDR3 has 15 residues. Germline V gives CDR1 LNHDA, CDR2 SQIVND (reference sequence). The CDR3 DNA sequence: TGTGCCAGTAGTATAGGACAGAACTCCTACAATGAGCAGTTCTTC. Translated, it gives CASSIGQNSYNEQFF.

The V gene is TRBV27, the J gene TRBJ2-7, with 9 positions matching TRBD1. CDR1 is MNHEY and CDR2 is SMNVEV in the germline V gene (reference sequence). J gave up 1 base and V 6 bases, and 7 bases lay outside the gene matches. CDR3 length: 15 residues. CDR3 DNA sequence: TGTGCCAGCAGGGGTTTGGGACAGGGATCCTACGAGCAGTACGTC. Translating gives CASRGLGQGSYEQYV.

This chain uses TRBV6-5 with TRBJ2-1, with a tentative D call TRBD1 (6 bases). CDR3 length: 13 residues. V dropped 5 bases and J dropped 6 bases, with 11 bases sitting between them. In germline, CDR1 is MNHEY, CDR2 SVGAGI. CDR3 loop: CASSRTESNEQFF. CDR3 DNA: TGTGCCAGCAGTCGGACAGAATCCAATGAGCAGTTCTTC.

This clone was seen a handful of times. CDR3 loop: CASSSADSRPGAFF. The CDR3 DNA is TGCGCCAGCAGCTCTGCCGACAGCCGCCCTGGAGCTTTCTTT. The chain uses TRBV5-1 and TRBJ1-1; D may be TRBD1 (5 bases). Per the germline V gene, CDR1 is SGHRS and CDR2 is YFSETQ. Trimming cost V 3 bases and J 10 bases, with 19 bases left between them. The CDR3 is made up of 14 amino acids.

The rearrangement uses TRBV27 and TRBJ1-2; tentatively, D is TRBD1 (6 bases). CDR1 is MNHEY and CDR2 is SMNVEV in the germline V gene (reference sequence). The CDR3 extends over 14 amino acids. V was pared by 5 bases and J by 6 bases, with 16 bases between. CDR3 bases: TGTGCCAGCAGTCTACGGGGGGCGTGGGATGGCTACACCTTC. It is translated as CASSLRGAWDGYTF.